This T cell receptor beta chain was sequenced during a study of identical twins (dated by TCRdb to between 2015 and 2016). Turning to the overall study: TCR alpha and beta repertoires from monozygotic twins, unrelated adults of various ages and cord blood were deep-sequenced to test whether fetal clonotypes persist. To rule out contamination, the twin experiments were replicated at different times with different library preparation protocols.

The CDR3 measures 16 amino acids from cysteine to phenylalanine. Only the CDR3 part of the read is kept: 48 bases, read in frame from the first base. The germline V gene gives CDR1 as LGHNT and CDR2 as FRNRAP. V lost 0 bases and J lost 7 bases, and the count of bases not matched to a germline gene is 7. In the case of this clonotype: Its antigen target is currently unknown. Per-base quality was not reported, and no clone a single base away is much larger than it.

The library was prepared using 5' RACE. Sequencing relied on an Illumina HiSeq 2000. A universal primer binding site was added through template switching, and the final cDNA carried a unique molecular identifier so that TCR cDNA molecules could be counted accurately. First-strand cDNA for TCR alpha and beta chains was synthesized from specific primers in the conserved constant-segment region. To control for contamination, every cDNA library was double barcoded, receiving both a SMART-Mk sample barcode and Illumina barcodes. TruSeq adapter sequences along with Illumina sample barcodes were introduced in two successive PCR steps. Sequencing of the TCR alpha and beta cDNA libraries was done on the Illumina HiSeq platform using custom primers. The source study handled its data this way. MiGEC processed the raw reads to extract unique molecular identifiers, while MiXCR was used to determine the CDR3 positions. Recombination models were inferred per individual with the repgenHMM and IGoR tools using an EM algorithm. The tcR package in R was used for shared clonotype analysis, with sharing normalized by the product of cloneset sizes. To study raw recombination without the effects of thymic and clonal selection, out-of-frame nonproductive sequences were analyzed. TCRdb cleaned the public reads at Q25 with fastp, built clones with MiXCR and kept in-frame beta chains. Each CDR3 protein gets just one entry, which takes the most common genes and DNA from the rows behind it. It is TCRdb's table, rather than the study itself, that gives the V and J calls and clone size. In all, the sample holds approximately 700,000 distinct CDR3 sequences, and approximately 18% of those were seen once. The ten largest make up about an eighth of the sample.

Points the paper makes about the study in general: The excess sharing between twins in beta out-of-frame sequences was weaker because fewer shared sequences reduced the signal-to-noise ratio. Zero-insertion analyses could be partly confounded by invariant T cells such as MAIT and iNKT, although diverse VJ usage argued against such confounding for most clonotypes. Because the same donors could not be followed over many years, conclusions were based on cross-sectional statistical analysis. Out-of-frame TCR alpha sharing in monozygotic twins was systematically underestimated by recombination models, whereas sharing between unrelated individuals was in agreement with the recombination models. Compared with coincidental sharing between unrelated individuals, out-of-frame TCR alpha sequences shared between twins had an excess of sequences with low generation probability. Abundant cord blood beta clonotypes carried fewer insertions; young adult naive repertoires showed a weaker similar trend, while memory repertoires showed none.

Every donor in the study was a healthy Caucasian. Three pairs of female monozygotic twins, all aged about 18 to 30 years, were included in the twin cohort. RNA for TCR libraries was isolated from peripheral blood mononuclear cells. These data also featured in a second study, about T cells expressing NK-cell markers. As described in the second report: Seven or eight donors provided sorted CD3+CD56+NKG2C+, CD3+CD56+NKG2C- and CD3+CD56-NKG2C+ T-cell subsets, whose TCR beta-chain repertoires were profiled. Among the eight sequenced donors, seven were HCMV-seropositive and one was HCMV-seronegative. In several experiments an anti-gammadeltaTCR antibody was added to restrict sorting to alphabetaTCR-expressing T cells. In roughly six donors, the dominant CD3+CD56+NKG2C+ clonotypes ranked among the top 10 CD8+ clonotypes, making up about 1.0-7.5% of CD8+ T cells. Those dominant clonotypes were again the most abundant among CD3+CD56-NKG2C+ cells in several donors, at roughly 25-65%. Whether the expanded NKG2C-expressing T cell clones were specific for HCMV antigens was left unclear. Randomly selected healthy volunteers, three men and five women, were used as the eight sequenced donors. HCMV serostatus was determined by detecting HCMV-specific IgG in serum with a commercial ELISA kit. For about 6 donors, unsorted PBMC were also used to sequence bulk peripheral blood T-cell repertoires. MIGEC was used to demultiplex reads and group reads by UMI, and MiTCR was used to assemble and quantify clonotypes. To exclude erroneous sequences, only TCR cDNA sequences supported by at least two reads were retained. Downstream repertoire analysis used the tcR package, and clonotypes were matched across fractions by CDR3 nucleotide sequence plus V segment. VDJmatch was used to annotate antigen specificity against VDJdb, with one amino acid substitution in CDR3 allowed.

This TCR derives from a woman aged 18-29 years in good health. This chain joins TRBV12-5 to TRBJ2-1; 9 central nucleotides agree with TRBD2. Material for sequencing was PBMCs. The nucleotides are TGTGCTAGTGGTTTGGTACAAGGTAGCGGGAGTAATGAGCAGTTCTTC. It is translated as CASGLVQGSGSNEQFF.